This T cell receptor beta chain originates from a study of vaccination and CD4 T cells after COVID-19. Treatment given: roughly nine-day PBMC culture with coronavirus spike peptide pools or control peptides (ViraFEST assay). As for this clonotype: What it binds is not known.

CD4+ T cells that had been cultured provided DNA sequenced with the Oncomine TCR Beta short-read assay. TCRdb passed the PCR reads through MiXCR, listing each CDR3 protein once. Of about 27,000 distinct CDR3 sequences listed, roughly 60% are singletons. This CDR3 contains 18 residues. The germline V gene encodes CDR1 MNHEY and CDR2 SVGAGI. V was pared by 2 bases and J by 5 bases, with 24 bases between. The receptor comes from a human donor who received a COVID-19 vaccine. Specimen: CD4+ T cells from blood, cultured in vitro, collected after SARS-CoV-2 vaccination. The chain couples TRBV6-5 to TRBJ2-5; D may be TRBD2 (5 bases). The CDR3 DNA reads TGTGCCAGCAGTTACCCCAGGAAAGGGAGAGAGTTCGATGAGACCCAGTACTTC. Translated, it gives CASSYPRKGREFDETQYF.